Listed below are T cell receptor beta chains from one sample, sequenced in a study of T cells in Graves' hyperthyroidism and ophthalmopathy. TCRdb re-called the multiplex PCR reads with MiXCR, one entry per CDR3 protein. Of hundreds of thousands of distinct CDR3 sequences listed, about a sixth were seen once; the top ten hold around 17%. Sequenced material: blood. These receptors all come from a woman younger than 30 with Graves' ophthalmopathy. The CDR3 runs from the conserved cysteine through the conserved F or W. D genes are given only for firm matches. Rows may omit the clone size; those that give it use once, few, many or a size class.

d_gene: .; abundance: many; j_gene: TRBJ2-5; v_gene: TRBV19; CDR3nt: TGTGCCAGTAGGGCTATCAACTCAGAGACCCAGTACTTC; CDR3aa: CASRAINSETQYF
d_gene: TRBD2; abundance: few; j_gene: TRBJ2-7; v_gene: TRBV9; CDR3nt: TGTGCCAGCAGCGTAGGTCCTAGCGGGGTGGGGTCCTACGAGCAGTACTTC; CDR3aa: CASSVGPSGVGSYEQYF
d_gene: .; abundance: few; j_gene: TRBJ2-2; v_gene: TRBV27; CDR3nt: TGTGCCAGCAGTTTAAAGGGAATGGGGGAGCTGTTTTTT; CDR3aa: CASSLKGMGELFF
d_gene: TRBD2; abundance: few; j_gene: TRBJ2-7; v_gene: TRBV5-1; CDR3nt: TGCGCCAGCGCCCCCGTTCTAGCGGATGACTACGAGCAGTACTTC; CDR3aa: CASAPVLADDYEQYF
d_gene: TRBD1; abundance: .; j_gene: TRBJ2-3; v_gene: TRBV28; CDR3nt: TGTGCCAGCAGTCCGACCCAGGGGGCAGATACGCAGTATTTT; CDR3aa: CASSPTQGADTQYF
d_gene: .; abundance: many; j_gene: TRBJ2-3; v_gene: TRBV7-3; CDR3nt: TGTGCCAGCAGCCGTGCCCCCACAGATACGCAGTATTTT; CDR3aa: CASSRAPTDTQYF
d_gene: .; abundance: many; j_gene: TRBJ2-7; v_gene: TRBV5-1; CDR3nt: TGCGCCAGCAGCTTGGCGACGTGGTGGGAGCAGTACTTC; CDR3aa: CASSLATWWEQYF
d_gene: .; abundance: .; j_gene: TRBJ1-5; v_gene: TRBV20-1; CDR3nt: TGCAGTGCTAGTCTCGGACAGAGCAATCAGCCCCAGCATTTT; CDR3aa: CSASLGQSNQPQHF
d_gene: .; abundance: .; j_gene: TRBJ2-1; v_gene: TRBV12-3/TRBV12-4; CDR3nt: TGTGCCAGCAGTCTACAAGCGGTCAATGAGCAGTTCTTC; CDR3aa: CASSLQAVNEQFF
d_gene: .; abundance: many; j_gene: TRBJ1-1; v_gene: TRBV30; CDR3nt: TGTGCCTGGAGTGTATCGGGCTTGCGAGACACTGAAGCTTTCTTT; CDR3aa: CAWSVSGLRDTEAFF
d_gene: TRBD1; abundance: many; j_gene: TRBJ1-6; v_gene: TRBV28; CDR3nt: TGTGCCAGCAACCCATTTACCGGGACAGGGGATAATTCACCCCTCCACTTT; CDR3aa: CASNPFTGTGDNSPLHF
d_gene: .; abundance: few; j_gene: TRBJ2-7; v_gene: TRBV4-1; CDR3nt: TGCGCCAGCAGCCAAGAACCCACAGACCGCCTCGCGGGGTACGAGCAGTACTTC; CDR3aa: CASSQEPTDRLAGYEQYF
d_gene: TRBD2; abundance: .; j_gene: TRBJ2-5; v_gene: TRBV20-1; CDR3nt: TGCAGTGCTAGCGGGACTAGCGGTGCGAAAGAGACCCAGTACTTC; CDR3aa: CSASGTSGAKETQYF
d_gene: .; abundance: .; j_gene: TRBJ2-7; v_gene: TRBV4-1; CDR3nt: TGCGCCAGCAGCCACCCCAGGAATCCCAACTCCTACGAGCAGTACTTC; CDR3aa: CASSHPRNPNSYEQYF
d_gene: TRBD1; abundance: many; j_gene: TRBJ1-2; v_gene: TRBV11-2; CDR3nt: TGTGCCAGCAGCCACGGGACAGGGAACGGCTACACCTTC; CDR3aa: CASSHGTGNGYTF
d_gene: .; abundance: .; j_gene: TRBJ1-1; v_gene: TRBV19; CDR3nt: TGTGCCAGTAGTATAAGGCAGGGCGTTGAAGCTTTCTTT; CDR3aa: CASSIRQGVEAFF
d_gene: TRBD2; abundance: many; j_gene: TRBJ2-1; v_gene: TRBV12-3/TRBV12-4; CDR3nt: TGTGCCAGCAGTGGCCCAAGCGGGAGCTCCTATGAGCAGTTCTTC; CDR3aa: CASSGPSGSSYEQFF
d_gene: .; abundance: .; j_gene: TRBJ2-4; v_gene: TRBV13; CDR3nt: TGTGCCAGCAGTAACAGCCCCCAAGGGGACATTCAGTACTTC; CDR3aa: CASSNSPQGDIQYF
d_gene: TRBD2; abundance: .; j_gene: TRBJ2-2; v_gene: TRBV27; CDR3nt: TGTGCCAGCAGTTTGTTTGCGGGAGTTGAAACCGGGGAGCTGTTTTTT; CDR3aa: CASSLFAGVETGELFF
d_gene: TRBD2; abundance: .; j_gene: TRBJ2-1; v_gene: TRBV7-3; CDR3nt: TGTGCCAGCGCGCCTACTAGCGGGGGGAGCAATGAGCAGTTCTTC; CDR3aa: CASAPTSGGSNEQFF
d_gene: .; abundance: many; j_gene: TRBJ2-5; v_gene: TRBV4-2; CDR3nt: TGTGCCAGCAGCCAAGAGGCAAGAGGGGGGGAGACCCAGTACTTC; CDR3aa: CASSQEARGGETQYF
d_gene: .; abundance: .; j_gene: TRBJ1-1; v_gene: TRBV7-9; CDR3nt: TGCGCCAGCAGCAGGGGCGCGGGTTGGACTGAAGCTTTCTTT; CDR3aa: CASSRGAGWTEAFF
d_gene: .; abundance: .; j_gene: TRBJ2-7; v_gene: TRBV20-1; CDR3nt: TGCAGTGCTAGAGGTACCGGCCTCTACGAGCAGTACTTC; CDR3aa: CSARGTGLYEQYF
d_gene: .; abundance: many; j_gene: TRBJ2-1; v_gene: TRBV3-1; CDR3nt: TGTGCCAGCAGCCAAGCAGGAGGGGGCTGGAATGAGCAGTTCTTC; CDR3aa: CASSQAGGGWNEQFF
d_gene: .; abundance: many; j_gene: TRBJ1-1; v_gene: TRBV14; CDR3nt: TGTGCCAGCAGCCAAGTTCCGGGGCGGGGGAACACTGAAGCTTTCTTT; CDR3aa: CASSQVPGRGNTEAFF
d_gene: TRBD2; abundance: .; j_gene: TRBJ2-3; v_gene: TRBV6-2/TRBV6-3; CDR3nt: TGTGCCAACAGTTACCCACTAGCGGGAGGCCCCACAGATACGCAGTATTTT; CDR3aa: CANSYPLAGGPTDTQYF
d_gene: TRBD2; abundance: .; j_gene: TRBJ2-3; v_gene: TRBV9; CDR3nt: TGTGCCAGCAGCGTAGATTTTTGGGGGGGTACGCAGTATTTT; CDR3aa: CASSVDFWGGTQYF
d_gene: .; abundance: .; j_gene: TRBJ2-2; v_gene: TRBV5-1; CDR3nt: TGTGCCAGCAGCTTGGAGGCGGAGTTCACCGGGGAGCTGTTTTTT; CDR3aa: CASSLEAEFTGELFF
d_gene: .; abundance: many; j_gene: TRBJ2-2; v_gene: TRBV11-2; CDR3nt: TGTGCCAGCAGCTTGCGGAACACCGGGGAGCTGTTTTTT; CDR3aa: CASSLRNTGELFF
d_gene: TRBD2; abundance: .; j_gene: TRBJ2-3; v_gene: TRBV20-1; CDR3nt: TGCAGTGCCCCACGAGCGGGAGGTAGCACAGATACGCAGTATTTT; CDR3aa: CSAPRAGGSTDTQYF
d_gene: TRBD2; abundance: few; j_gene: TRBJ2-2; v_gene: TRBV27; CDR3nt: TGTGCCAGCAGCTCCCCAATATCCCCCCCAGCAGATCCGGGGGGCACCGGGGAGCTGTTTTTT; CDR3aa: CASSSPISPPADPGGTGELFF
d_gene: TRBD2; abundance: many; j_gene: TRBJ2-7; v_gene: TRBV7-8; CDR3nt: TGTGCCAGCAGCTTGAGGGAGGGTCCCTACGAGCAGTACTTC; CDR3aa: CASSLREGPYEQYF
d_gene: TRBD2; abundance: .; j_gene: TRBJ2-1; v_gene: TRBV27; CDR3nt: TGTGCCAGCAGCTCGCTAGCGGGCAATGAGCAGTTCTTC; CDR3aa: CASSSLAGNEQFF
d_gene: .; abundance: many; j_gene: TRBJ1-1; v_gene: TRBV7-9; CDR3nt: TGTGCCAGCAGCTTCGGAGAGACTGAAGCTTTCTTT; CDR3aa: CASSFGETEAFF
d_gene: TRBD1; abundance: many; j_gene: TRBJ1-1; v_gene: TRBV7-2; CDR3nt: TGTGCCAGCAACAGGGGCCGGTTCACTGAAGCTTTCTTT; CDR3aa: CASNRGRFTEAFF
d_gene: .; abundance: once; j_gene: TRBJ2-1; v_gene: TRBV20-1; CDR3nt: TGCAGTGCTAGACGACATGGAAGCCCAAGCTCCTACAATGAGCAGTTCTTC; CDR3aa: CSARRHGSPSSYNEQFF
d_gene: .; abundance: many; j_gene: TRBJ1-2; v_gene: TRBV6-1; CDR3nt: TGTGCCACGTACCAGGGCCTACTCAACTATGGCTACACCTTC; CDR3aa: CATYQGLLNYGYTF
d_gene: .; abundance: few; j_gene: TRBJ1-2; v_gene: TRBV29-1; CDR3nt: TGCAGCGTTAAAAGGGCAGGGAGAGCTAACTATGGCTACACCTTC; CDR3aa: CSVKRAGRANYGYTF
d_gene: .; abundance: .; j_gene: TRBJ2-7; v_gene: TRBV4-1; CDR3nt: TGCGCCAGCAGCCAAAAGGGGACCTACGAGCAGTACTTC; CDR3aa: CASSQKGTYEQYF
d_gene: .; abundance: .; j_gene: TRBJ2-1; v_gene: TRBV4-1; CDR3nt: TGCGCCAGCAGCCAAGCCAGGAGGGATGAGCAGTTCTTC; CDR3aa: CASSQARRDEQFF
d_gene: .; abundance: .; j_gene: TRBJ2-7; v_gene: TRBV4-3; CDR3nt: TGCGCCAGCAGCCATACGGCGGTCGGGTCCACCTACGAGCAGTACTTC; CDR3aa: CASSHTAVGSTYEQYF
d_gene: .; abundance: .; j_gene: TRBJ2-7; v_gene: TRBV4-1; CDR3nt: TGCGCCAGCAGCCAGGTCAGACAGGACTACGAGCAGTACTTC; CDR3aa: CASSQVRQDYEQYF
d_gene: TRBD2; abundance: .; j_gene: TRBJ2-1; v_gene: TRBV5-4; CDR3nt: TGTGCCAGCAGCCCAGGCGGACTAGCGGTGAGCTCCTACAATGAGCAGTTCTTC; CDR3aa: CASSPGGLAVSSYNEQFF
d_gene: TRBD1; abundance: .; j_gene: TRBJ1-2; v_gene: TRBV30; CDR3nt: TGTGCCTGGAGTTCAACAGGGGTAGGCGGCTACACCTTC; CDR3aa: CAWSSTGVGGYTF
d_gene: .; abundance: .; j_gene: TRBJ1-1; v_gene: TRBV19; CDR3nt: TGTGCCAGTAGTATTGTGCCGGGAATGAACACTGAAGCTTTCTTT; CDR3aa: CASSIVPGMNTEAFF
d_gene: .; abundance: many; j_gene: TRBJ1-5; v_gene: TRBV28; CDR3nt: TGTGCCAGCAGGGTCTGGAGGTACAATCAGCCCCAGCATTTT; CDR3aa: CASRVWRYNQPQHF
d_gene: .; abundance: many; j_gene: TRBJ2-2; v_gene: TRBV5-1; CDR3nt: TGCGCCAGCAGCTTTGGCAGGGCCCCCCTACCCGGGGAGCTGTTTTTT; CDR3aa: CASSFGRAPLPGELFF
d_gene: TRBD2; abundance: .; j_gene: TRBJ2-7; v_gene: TRBV19; CDR3nt: TGTGCCAGTAATGTCGCTAGCGGGGAGTTTTACGAGCAGTACTTC; CDR3aa: CASNVASGEFYEQYF
d_gene: .; abundance: many; j_gene: TRBJ1-6; v_gene: TRBV5-1; CDR3nt: TGTGCCAGCAGCTTAGAGGGGTCACCCCTCCACTTT; CDR3aa: CASSLEGSPLHF
d_gene: .; abundance: many; j_gene: TRBJ1-2; v_gene: TRBV12-3/TRBV12-4; CDR3nt: TGTGCCAGCAGAAATGAGGCAGCACTATATGGCTACACCTTC; CDR3aa: CASRNEAALYGYTF
d_gene: .; abundance: many; j_gene: TRBJ2-5; v_gene: TRBV28; CDR3nt: TGTGCCAGCAGTTTAACAGGGTGGGAGACCCAGTACTTC; CDR3aa: CASSLTGWETQYF
d_gene: TRBD2; abundance: many; j_gene: TRBJ2-5; v_gene: TRBV2; CDR3nt: TGTGCCAGCAGAGCGGGGGCGCAAGAGACCCAGTACTTC; CDR3aa: CASRAGAQETQYF